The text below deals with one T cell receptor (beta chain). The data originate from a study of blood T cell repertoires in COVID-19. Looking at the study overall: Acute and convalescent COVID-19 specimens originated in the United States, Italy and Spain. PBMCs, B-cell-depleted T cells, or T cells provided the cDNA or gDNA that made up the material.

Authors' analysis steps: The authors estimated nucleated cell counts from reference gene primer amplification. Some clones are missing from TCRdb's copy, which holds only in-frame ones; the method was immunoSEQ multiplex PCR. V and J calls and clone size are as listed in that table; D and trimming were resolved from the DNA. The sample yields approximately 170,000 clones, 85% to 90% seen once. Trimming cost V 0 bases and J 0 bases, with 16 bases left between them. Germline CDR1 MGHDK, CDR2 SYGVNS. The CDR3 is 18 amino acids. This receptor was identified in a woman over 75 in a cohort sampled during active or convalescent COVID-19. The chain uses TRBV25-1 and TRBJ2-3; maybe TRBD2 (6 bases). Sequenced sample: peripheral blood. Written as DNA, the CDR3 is TGTGCCAGCAGTGAATATAGGGGAGCGGGTATAAGCACAGATACGCAGTATTTT. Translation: CASSEYRGAGISTDTQYF. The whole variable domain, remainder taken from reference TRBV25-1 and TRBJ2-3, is EADIYQTPRYLVIGTGKKITLECSQTMGHDKMYWYQQDPGMELHLIHYSYGVNSTEKGDLSSESTVSRIRTEHFPLTLESARPSHTSQYLCASSEYRGAGISTDTQYFGPGTRLTVL.